This T cell receptor beta chain is from a study of CD8+CD57+ T cells in acquired aplastic anemia. This clonotype was counted only a few times. The V segment lost 4 bases and the J segment 2 bases; nucleotides outside the gene matches: 6. Per the germline V gene, CDR1 is KGHDR and CDR2 is SFDVKD. This CDR3 is 16 amino acids long. Genomic DNA was employed as the template in profiling TCR beta VDJ and CDR3. One entry per CDR3 protein results from TCRdb running MiXCR on the reads. The sample yields about 160,000 distinct CDR3 sequences, around 52% seen once. All sequencing subjects had displayed CD8+CD57+ cell expansion on flow cytometry.

This TCR derives from a human donor with aplastic anemia. This chain uses TRBV24-1 with TRBJ2-1; 8 bases agree with TRBD1. The sequencing sample was made of sorted CD4+, CD8+, or CD8+CD57+ T cells (not recorded which) from PBMCs. CDR3 nucleotides: TGTGCCACCAGTGACTCCGGACAGGGAACCTACAATGAGCAGTTCTTC. Translation gives CATSDSGQGTYNEQFF.